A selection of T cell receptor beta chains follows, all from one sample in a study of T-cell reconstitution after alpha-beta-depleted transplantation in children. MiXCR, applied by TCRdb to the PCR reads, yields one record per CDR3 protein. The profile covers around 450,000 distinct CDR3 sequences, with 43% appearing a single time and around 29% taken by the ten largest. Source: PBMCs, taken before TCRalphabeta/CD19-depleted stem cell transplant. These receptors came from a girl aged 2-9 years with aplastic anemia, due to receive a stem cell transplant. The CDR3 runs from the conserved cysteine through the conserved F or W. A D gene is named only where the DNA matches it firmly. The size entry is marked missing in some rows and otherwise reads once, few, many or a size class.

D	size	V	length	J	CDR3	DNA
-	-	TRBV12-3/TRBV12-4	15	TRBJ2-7	CASTPPGTPFYEQYF	TGTGCCAGCACCCCCCCGGGGACCCCATTCTACGAGCAGTACTTC
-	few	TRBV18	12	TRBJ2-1	CASSTYLEEQFF	TGTGCCAGCTCAACGTACCTGGAGGAGCAGTTCTTC
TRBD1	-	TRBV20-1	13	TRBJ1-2	CSAPTGGNYGYTF	TGCAGTGCTCCGACAGGGGGGAACTATGGCTACACCTTC
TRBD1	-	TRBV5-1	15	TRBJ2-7	CASSHTTGASYEQYF	TGCGCCAGCAGCCACACGACAGGGGCCTCCTACGAGCAGTACTTC
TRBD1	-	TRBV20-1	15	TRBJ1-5	CSARADRGKDQPQHF	TGCAGTGCTAGAGCTGACAGGGGAAAGGATCAGCCCCAGCATTTT
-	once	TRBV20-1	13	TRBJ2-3	CSARLESTDTQYF	TGCAGTGCTAGACTAGAGAGCACAGATACGCAGTATTTT
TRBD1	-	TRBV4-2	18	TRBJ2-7	CASSQERGRTGGFYEQYF	TGTGCCAGCAGCCAAGAGCGTGGAAGGACAGGGGGATTCTACGAGCAGTACTTC
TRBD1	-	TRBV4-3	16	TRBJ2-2	CASSQGSGGSTGELFF	TGCGCCAGCAGCCAAGGGTCAGGGGGCAGCACCGGGGAGCTGTTTTTT
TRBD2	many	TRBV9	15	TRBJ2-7	CASSVAEAGTYEQYF	TGTGCCAGCAGCGTAGCAGAAGCGGGGACTTACGAGCAGTACTTC
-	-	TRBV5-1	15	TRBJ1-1	CASSLGRSENTEAFF	TGCGCCAGCAGCTTGGGTCGGTCTGAGAACACTGAAGCTTTCTTT
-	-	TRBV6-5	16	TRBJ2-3	CASSYSRLPSTDTQYF	TGTGCCAGCAGTTACTCCCGCCTTCCTAGCACAGATACGCAGTATTTT
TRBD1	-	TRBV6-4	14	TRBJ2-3	CASSGGQDTDTQYF	TGTGCCAGCAGTGGCGGACAGGATACAGATACGCAGTATTTT
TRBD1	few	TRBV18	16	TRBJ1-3	CASSLDRASSGNTIYF	TGTGCCAGCTCACTGGACAGGGCCAGCTCTGGAAACACCATATATTTT
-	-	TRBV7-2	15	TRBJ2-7	CASRVRGGANYEQYF	TGTGCCAGCAGGGTCAGGGGGGGAGCCAACTACGAGCAGTACTTC
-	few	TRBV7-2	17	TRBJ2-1	CASSLGGWGSSRNEQFF	TGTGCCAGCAGCTTAGGTGGGTGGGGCTCCTCAAGGAATGAGCAGTTCTTC
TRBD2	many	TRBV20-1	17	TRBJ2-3	CSASVREGPGLSDTQYF	TGCAGTGCTAGTGTACGGGAGGGCCCAGGTCTCTCAGATACGCAGTATTTT
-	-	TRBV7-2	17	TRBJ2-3	CASSSPDGHSSTDTQYF	TGTGCCAGCAGCTCCCCGGACGGACACTCTAGCACAGATACGCAGTATTTC
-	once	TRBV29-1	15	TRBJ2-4	CSVPGGALAKNIQYF	TGCAGCGTCCCTGGGGGCGCGCTAGCCAAAAACATTCAGTACTTC
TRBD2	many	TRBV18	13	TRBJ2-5	CASSPRGGETQYF	TGTGCCAGCTCACCTCGGGGGGGAGAGACCCAGTACTTC
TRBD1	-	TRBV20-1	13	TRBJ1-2	CSASGQGAYGYTF	TGCAGTGCTAGTGGACAGGGGGCCTATGGCTACACCTTC
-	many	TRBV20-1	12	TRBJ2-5	CSARALTYTQYF	TGCAGTGCTAGAGCCCTAACGTATACCCAGTACTTC
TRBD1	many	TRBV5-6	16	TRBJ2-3	CASRRLRTGSTDTQYF	TGTGCCAGCAGACGTCTCCGGACAGGAAGCACAGATACGCAGTATTTT
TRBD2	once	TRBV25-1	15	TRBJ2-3	CASSGKRGGPDTQYF	TGTGCCAGCAGTGGAAAGCGGGGGGGCCCAGATACGCAGTATTTT
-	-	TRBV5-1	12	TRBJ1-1	CASSLGAAEAFF	TGCGCCAGCAGCTTGGGGGCAGCTGAAGCTTTCTTT
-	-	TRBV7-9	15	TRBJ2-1	CASSVSLSSYNEQFF	TGTGCCAGCAGCGTCAGCTTGAGCTCCTACAATGAGCAGTTCTTC
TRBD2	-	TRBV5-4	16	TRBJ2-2	CASSLRTRVNTGELFF	TGTGCCAGCAGCTTGAGGACTAGGGTGAACACCGGGGAGCTGTTTTTT
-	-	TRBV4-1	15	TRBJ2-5	CASSRDGVPWETQYF	TGCGCCAGCAGTCGAGACGGCGTACCGTGGGAGACCCAGTACTTC
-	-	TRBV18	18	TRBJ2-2	CASSPLIRTPHYTGELFF	TGTGCCAGCTCACCATTAATCCGGACACCTCACTATACCGGGGAGCTGTTTTTT
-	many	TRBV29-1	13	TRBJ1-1	CSVSTARDTEAFF	TGCAGCGTTTCGACCGCAAGGGACACTGAAGCTTTCTTT
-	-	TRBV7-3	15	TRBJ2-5	CASSLRGSEWETQYF	TGTGCCAGCAGCTTAAGAGGGTCGGAATGGGAGACCCAGTACTTC
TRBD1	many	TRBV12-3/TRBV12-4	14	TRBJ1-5	CASNGQGGNQPQHF	TGTGCCAGCAACGGACAGGGAGGCAATCAGCCCCAGCATTTT
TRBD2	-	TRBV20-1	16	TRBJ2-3	CSAFFPTSGSTDTQYF	TGCAGTGCTTTCTTTCCGACTAGCGGGAGTACAGATACGCAGTATTTT
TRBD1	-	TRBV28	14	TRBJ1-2	CASSPQTGYYGYTF	TGTGCCAGCAGTCCTCAGACAGGGTACTATGGCTACACCTTC
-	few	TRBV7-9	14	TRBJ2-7	CASSLQTNPYEQYF	TGTGCCAGCAGCCTACAGACTAATCCCTACGAGCAGTACTTC
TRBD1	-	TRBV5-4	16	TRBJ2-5	CASSFRPGQGIETQYF	TGTGCCAGCAGCTTTAGACCGGGACAGGGAATAGAGACCCAGTACTTC
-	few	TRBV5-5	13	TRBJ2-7	CASSLGRRLEQYF	TGTGCCAGCAGCCTGGGACGGCGGCTCGAGCAGTACTTC
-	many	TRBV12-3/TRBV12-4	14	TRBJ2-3	CASSFGGYSDTQYF	TGTGCCAGCAGTTTTGGGGGATACTCAGATACGCAGTATTTT
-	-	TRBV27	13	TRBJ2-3	CASRRRSPDTQYF	TGTGCCAGCCGACGCCGAAGCCCAGATACGCAGTATTTT
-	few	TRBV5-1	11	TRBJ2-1	CASRDNNEQFF	TGCGCCAGCAGGGACAACAATGAGCAGTTCTTC
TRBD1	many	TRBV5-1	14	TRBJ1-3	CASSLRGTENTIYF	TGCGCCAGCAGCTTGAGAGGGACAGAAAACACCATATATTTT
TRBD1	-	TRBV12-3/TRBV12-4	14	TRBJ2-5	CASGQAGSVKTQYF	TGTGCCAGCGGACAGGCAGGGTCGGTAAAGACCCAGTACTTC
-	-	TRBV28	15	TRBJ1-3	CASSLIRSSGNTISF	TGTGCCAGCAGTTTAATCAGGAGCTCTGGAAACACCATATCTTTT
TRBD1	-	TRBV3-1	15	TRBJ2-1	CASSLTGGPYNEQFF	TGTGCCAGCAGCCTAACAGGGGGCCCCTACAATGAGCAGTTCTTC
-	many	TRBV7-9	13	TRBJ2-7	CASSSPLYYEQYF	TGTGCCAGCAGCTCCCCTTTGTACTACGAGCAGTACTTC
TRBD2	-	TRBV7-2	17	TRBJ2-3	CASSLASLAGGADTQYF	TGTGCCAGCAGCTTAGCATCACTAGCGGGGGGTGCAGATACGCAGTATTTT
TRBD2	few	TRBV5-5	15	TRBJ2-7	CASTDGASGFYEQYF	TGTGCCAGCACGGACGGGGCTAGCGGCTTTTACGAGCAGTACTTC
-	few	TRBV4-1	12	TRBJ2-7	CASSSTDYEQYF	TGCGCCAGCAGCTCGACAGACTACGAGCAGTACTTC
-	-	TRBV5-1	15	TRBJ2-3	CASSGSGYGTDTQYF	TGCGCCAGCAGCGGCAGCGGGTACGGCACAGATACGCAGTATTTT
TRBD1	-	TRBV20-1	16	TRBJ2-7	CSARIVWGTVTYEQYF	TGCAGTGCTAGGATCGTATGGGGGACAGTCACCTACGAGCAGTACTTC
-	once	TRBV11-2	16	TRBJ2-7	CASSPRGGAGGYEQYF	TGTGCCAGCAGCCCACGAGGAGGTGCAGGGGGGTACGAGCAGTACTTC
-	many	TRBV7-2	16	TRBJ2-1	CASSLVGGLAWNEQFF	TGTGCCAGCAGCTTAGTAGGTGGTCTAGCCTGGAATGAGCAGTTCTTC
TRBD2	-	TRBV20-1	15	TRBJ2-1	CSANWGLTLNNEQFF	TGCAGTGCAAACTGGGGACTAACCCTAAACAATGAGCAGTTCTTC